This T cell receptor beta chain comes out of a study of neurological immune-mediated disorders. J was trimmed by 4 bases and V by 2 bases; bases with no gene match: 11. Per germline, CDR1 SGHRS and CDR2 YFSETQ. The CDR3 has 16 residues. This sample's time point: longitudinal time-point 2. TCRdb reanalysed the 5' RACE reads using MiXCR and keeps one entry per CDR3 protein. The sample has around 90,000 distinct CDR3 sequences, about 13% seen once. This chain uses TRBV5-1 with TRBJ2-5, with TRBD1 matching over 7 bases. Source material: PBMCs. The source of this sequence is a female donor with HTLV-1-associated myelopathy (HAM/TSP). This CDR3 is CASSLPQGTMGETQYF. CDR3 bases: TGCGCCAGCAGCTTACCACAGGGGACGATGGGAGAGACCCAGTACTTC.